These 5 T cell receptor beta chains were all obtained from the same sample, sequenced in a study of T cell changes during pregnancy in multiple sclerosis. Profiling relied on immunoSEQ multiplex PCR, and the TCRdb table lists in-frame clones only, not all of them. The table has 20,000 to 30,000 clones, more than 90% seen once. This material consisted of CD8+ T cells from peripheral blood mononuclear cells, taken in the third trimester of pregnancy. Receptors were obtained from a female donor in good health, enrolled as a control in a pregnancy study.

This chain joins TRBV7-9 and TRBJ2-7; tentatively, D is TRBD1 (5 bases). Trimming cost V 5 bases and J 1 base, with 15 bases left between them. The CDR3 totals 15 residues. Germline V CDR1 and CDR2: SEHNR, FQNEAQ (reference sequence). CDR3 region: CASSPQGLLSYEQYF. CDR3 DNA: TGTGCCAGCAGCCCCCAGGGCCTCTTATCCTACGAGCAGTACTTC.

This sequence joins TRBV6-4 and TRBJ2-1; perhaps TRBD2 as D (6 bases). Germline loops: CDR1 MRHNA, CDR2 SNTAGT. The CDR3 totals 15 residues. V gave up 8 bases and J gave up 0 bases, with 14 bases separating them. In nucleotides, the CDR3 is TGTGCCAGCTCGGAGGGAGCCACCTCCTACAATGAGCAGTTCTTC. Its protein is CASSEGATSYNEQFF.

This clone was counted once. V is TRBV2 and J is TRBJ2-7; D is unclear. V was shortened by 3 bases and J by 3 bases, with 6 bases between the two germline ends. Germline CDR1 SNHLY, CDR2 FYNNEI. This CDR3 has 12 residues. DNA for the CDR3: TGTGCCAGCAGTGACACCGGCTACGAGCAGTACTTC. This gives the protein CASSDTGYEQYF. Supplemented by reference TRBV2 and TRBJ2-7, the full variable domain reads EPEVTQTPSHQVTQMGQEVILRCVPISNHLYFYWYRQILGQKVEFLVSFYNNEISEKSEIFDDQFSVERPDGSNFTLKIRSTKLEDSAMYFCASSDTGYEQYFGPGTRLTVT.

This chain uses TRBV18 with TRBJ1-1; a possible D gene is TRBD1 (5 bases). The germline V gene encodes CDR1 KGHSH and CDR2 LQKENI. The length of the CDR3 is 14 residues. Between the trimmed V and J ends, which lost 0 bases and 7 bases, there was a span of 12 bases. This CDR3 reads CASSPPAGRGEAFF. The CDR3 DNA sequence: TGTGCCAGCTCACCACCGGCGGGGCGGGGTGAAGCTTTCTTT.

The chain carries TRBV19 and TRBJ2-7; the D gene is possibly TRBD2 (6 bases). Trimming removed 4 bases at V and 5 bases at J, with 6 bases between. This CDR3 comprises 11 residues. Germline CDR1 reads LNHDA; CDR2 reads SQIVND (reference sequence). The CDR3 sequence: CASSRGDEQYF. The CDR3, as DNA: TGTGCCAGTAGTAGGGGGGACGAGCAGTACTTC. The full variable domain, its missing parts supplied by reference TRBV19 and TRBJ2-7, is DGGITQSPKYLFRKEGQNVTLSCEQNLNHDAMYWYRQDPGQGLRLIYYSQIVNDFQKGDIAEGYSVSREKKESFPLTVTSAQKNPTAFYLCASSRGDEQYFGPGTRLTVT.